The clone carrying this TCR beta chain turned up a few times. The record originates from a study of cytomegalovirus exposure and HLA in healthy donors. The PCR had 60 Vbeta and 13 Jbeta primers. The repertoire was sequenced with immunoSEQ multiplex PCR; TCRdb's copy has only in-frame clones and lacks some. The sample shows under 150,000 clones, approximately 74% of them seen only once. The CDR3 spans 13 residues. V gave up 8 bases and J gave up 5 bases; unmatched junction bases: 5. CDR1 MNHEY and CDR2 SMNVEV come from the germline V gene (reference sequence). The sequence came from a woman in her 40s in good health and CMV-seropositive. The rearrangement uses TRBV27 and TRBJ1-2; the match to TRBD1 covers 10 bases. Sequencing was carried out using PBMCs. In nucleotides, the CDR3 is TGTGCCAGCTGGGACAGGGGTGGGTATGGCTACACCTTC. Translated, it gives CASWDRGGYGYTF.